Each of the 19 T cell receptor beta chains below was sequenced from the same sample in a study of cytomegalovirus exposure and HLA in healthy donors. Primers: 60 Vbeta forward and 13 Jbeta reverse. Method: immunoSEQ multiplex PCR; TCRdb's copy keeps in-frame clones and lacks some. The sample records about 160,000 clones, less than 90% being singletons. Sequencing was performed on PBMCs. The receptor set was obtained from a woman aged 18-29 years in good health and CMV-seronegative.

The J gene is TRBJ2-1, the V gene TRBV10-2; D unresolved. The CDR3 is 12 amino acids. Germline values: CDR1 WSHSY, CDR2 SAAADI. V lost 7 bases and J lost 8, with 12 bases in between. CDR3 DNA sequence: TGCGCCAGCAACCCGGGTGTCTATGAGCAGTTCTTC. As protein: CASNPGVYEQFF.

The chain employs TRBV4-1 and TRBJ1-5; D call uncertain. Germline V gene data show CDR1 as MGHRA and CDR2 as YSYEKL. CDR3 length: 15 amino acids. Trimming shortened V by 0 bases and J by 4 bases, and 10 bases separated the two germline ends. CDR3 amino acids: CASSQEPRLNQPQHF. As DNA, the CDR3 is TGCGCCAGCAGCCAAGAACCCAGGTTGAATCAGCCCCAGCATTTT.

The chain couples TRBV28 to TRBJ1-1, with a weak D call TRBD1 (5 bases). Germline CDR1 and CDR2: MDHEN and SYDVKM. V dropped 3 bases and J dropped 10 bases, with 9 bases sitting between them. This CDR3 is built from 11 residues. CDR3 amino acids: CASSLEGPAFF. For the CDR3, the DNA is TGTGCCAGCAGTTTGGAGGGACCAGCTTTCTTT.

The count of this clone is one. CDR3 bases: TGTGCCAGCAGAACAGGGTCCTACGAGCAGTACTTC. Translated: CASRTGSYEQYF. The rearrangement links TRBV28 to TRBJ2-7; TRBD1 is a possible D gene (6 bases). The ends were cut back, 6 bases at V and 1 base at J, with 7 bases in the middle. This CDR3 region has 12 residues. Germline assignment: CDR1 MDHEN and CDR2 SYDVKM.

This clone came up a few times. This chain joins TRBV21-1 and TRBJ1-4; TRBD1 is taken as the D call from the table, unchecked against the DNA. TRBV21-1 is a known pseudogene. This CDR3 is 14 amino acids long. This CDR3 is CASSGQATNEKLFF. The CDR3, as DNA: TGTGCCAGCAGCGGACAAGCAACTAATGAAAAACTGTTTTTT.

The chain couples TRBV5-1 to TRBJ2-1; 11 nucleotides align to TRBD1. The CDR3 is made up of 15 amino acids. Germline V lookup: CDR1 SGHRS, CDR2 YFSETQ. V lost 6 bases to trimming and J lost 8 bases; unmatched junction nucleotides: 10. In nucleotides, the CDR3 is TGCGCCAGCATCATGGGACAGGGGGAGTGGGATGAGCAGTTCTTC. Translated: CASIMGQGEWDEQFF.

The chain has TRBV5-1 and TRBJ1-5; a possible D gene is TRBD1 (5 bases). Deletions cut 1 base from V and 5 bases from J, with 25 bases between. The germline gives CDR1 SGHRS, CDR2 YFSETQ. The CDR3 sequence is 19 residues long. For the CDR3, the DNA is TGCGCCAGCAGCTTGTCAGGGAGGGATGGTATGCGCCTAGATCAGCCCCAGCATTTT. Its translation: CASSLSGRDGMRLDQPQHF. Drawing the rest from reference TRBV5-1 and TRBJ1-5, the complete variable domain is KAGVTQTPRYLIKTRGQQVTLSCSPISGHRSVSWYQQTPGQGLQFLFEYFSETQRNKGNFPGRFSGRQFSNSRSEMNVSTLELGDSALYLCASSLSGRDGMRLDQPQHFGDGTRLSIL.

V and J are TRBV2 and TRBJ2-2, with D possibly being TRBD2 (5 bases). V was clipped by 1 base and J by 8 bases, with 20 bases between them. Germline lookup yields CDR1 SNHLY and CDR2 FYNNEI. This CDR3 has 17 amino acids. The CDR3 DNA follows: TGTGCCAGCAGTGAAGAGAGGGTCAGGTTTTCCACGGGGGAGCTGTTTTTT. Translated: CASSEERVRFSTGELFF.

The chain uses TRBV6-5 and TRBJ2-1, with a possible D match to TRBD1 (5 bases). V lost 7 bases and J 9 bases, leaving 16 bases between the germline ends. The CDR3 is 13 amino acids. Germline CDR1 MNHEY, CDR2 SVGAGI. Written as DNA, the CDR3 is TGTGCCAGCACCCACGGCGAAAGGGGTGAGCAGTTCTTC. Translating it yields CASTHGERGEQFF.

The chain carries TRBV7-2 and TRBJ1-2; D unclear. Germline CDR1 is SGHTA and CDR2 is FQGNSA. The germline V and J ends were trimmed by 1 base and 5 bases, with 5 bases remaining between them. This CDR3 is 12 amino acids long. CDR3 nucleotide sequence: TGTGCCAGCAGCTTAGACAGATATGGCTACACCTTC. Protein: CASSLDRYGYTF. The whole variable domain, filled in from reference TRBV7-2 and TRBJ1-2, reads GAGVSQSPSNKVTEKGKDVELRCDPISGHTALYWYRQSLGQGLEFLIYFQGNSAPDKSGLPSDRFSAERTGGSVSTLTIQRTQQEDSAVYLCASSLDRYGYTFGSGTRLTVV.

The chain carries TRBV2 and TRBJ2-5; 16 positions agree with TRBD2. The CDR3 loop spans 16 amino acids. Trimming removed 6 bases from V and 5 bases from J; junction bases left unmatched: 6. Germline loops: CDR1 SNHLY, CDR2 FYNNEI. The DNA for the CDR3 is TGTGCCAGCAGCGGGACTAGCGGGAGGGCCGGTGAGACCCAGTACTTC. Translation gives CASSGTSGRAGETQYF.

V and J are TRBV6-4 and TRBJ2-1; 8 bases align to TRBD2. CDR3 size: 14 residues. V trimming: 4 bases; J trimming: 6 bases; junction bases outside the gene matches: 5. The germline V gene has CDR1 MRHNA and CDR2 SNTAGT. CDR3 sequence (DNA): TGTGCCAGCAGTGTATCTAGCGGGCGCAATGAGCAGTTCTTC. Protein: CASSVSSGRNEQFF.

The chain couples TRBV6-5 to TRBJ1-2; possibly TRBD1 for D (5 bases). The CDR3 spans 13 residues. CDR1 MNHEY and CDR2 SVGAGI come from the germline V gene. V was trimmed by 6 bases and J by 4 bases, leaving 12 bases between them. The CDR3 here is CASSPGFSYGYTF. In nucleotides, the CDR3 is TGTGCCAGCAGCCCAGGGTTTAGCTATGGCTACACCTTC.

V usage is TRBV4-2 and J usage is TRBJ2-7; 14 nucleotides align to TRBD2. Looked up from germline, CDR1 is LGHNA and CDR2 is YNFKEQ. J was trimmed by 6 bases and V by 0 bases; bases with no gene match: 4. This CDR3 comprises 16 residues. CDR3 sequence: CASSQETSGRDGEQYF. The CDR3 nucleotides read TGTGCCAGCAGCCAAGAGACTAGCGGGAGGGATGGCGAGCAGTACTTC.

This clone appeared a few times. V and J are TRBV2 and TRBJ2-2; no reliable D call. The germline gives CDR1 SNHLY, CDR2 FYNNEI. CDR3 size: 11 residues. V was shortened by 7 bases and J by 6 bases, with 6 bases between the two germline ends. The CDR3 reads CASMAAGELFF. The CDR3 region has the DNA TGTGCCAGCATGGCCGCCGGGGAGCTGTTTTTT.

The chain carries TRBV27 and TRBJ1-5; D unclear. Germline CDR1 is MNHEY and CDR2 is SMNVEV (reference sequence). This CDR3 has 15 amino acids. Trimming removed 10 bases from V and 4 bases from J, with 20 bases in between. This chain's CDR3 is CANLAGDGRNQPQHF. CDR3 DNA sequence: TGTGCCAACCTCGCGGGCGACGGGAGGAATCAGCCCCAGCATTTT.

The gene calls are TRBV10-1 and TRBJ2-7, with 16 bases identical to TRBD2. V lost 5 bases and J lost 0; bases outside the gene matches: 4. This CDR3 is built from 17 residues. Germline V gene lookup returns CDR1 WNHNN and CDR2 SYGVQD (reference sequence). The CDR3 sequence is CASSQGLAGGSSYEQYF. Here the CDR3 DNA reads TGCGCCAGCAGTCAGGGACTAGCGGGAGGGAGCTCCTACGAGCAGTACTTC.

The rearrangement links TRBV28 to TRBJ2-1, with TRBD2 identical over 10 bases. Germline V gives CDR1 MDHEN, CDR2 SYDVKM. The CDR3 sequence is 16 residues long. V trimming: 6 bases; J trimming: 4 bases; junction bases outside the gene matches: 9. In DNA, the CDR3 is TGTGCCAGCAGGTTAGCGGGGGGCGAAGATTACAATGAGCAGTTCTTC. Its protein product is CASRLAGGEDYNEQFF. Drawing the rest from reference TRBV28 and TRBJ2-1, the complete variable domain is DVKVTQSSRYLVKRTGEKVFLECVQDMDHENMFWYRQDPGLGLRLIYFSYDVKMKEKGDIPEGYSVSREKKERFSLILESASTNQTSMYLCASRLAGGEDYNEQFFGPGTRLTVL.

The V gene is TRBV11-3, the J gene TRBJ2-1; D is perhaps TRBD2 (5 bases). V dropped 5 bases and J dropped 10 bases, with 21 bases sitting between them. The germline gives CDR1 SGHNT, CDR2 YENEEA. The CDR3 length is 15 residues. The CDR3 is CASSRDYPPGKEQFF. The CDR3 nucleotides read TGTGCCAGCAGCCGCGACTACCCCCCTGGGAAAGAGCAGTTCTTC.